Shown below are 24 T cell receptor beta chains from a single sample sequenced in a study of blood T cell repertoires in COVID-19. Sequencing was performed with immunoSEQ multiplex PCR; in TCRdb, only in-frame clones are kept and a portion is missing. The sample shows under 450,000 clones, about 88% of them seen only once. The sequencing sample was made of peripheral blood. Every receptor here comes from a middle-aged woman with COVID-19, enrolled during active disease.

The chain combines TRBV10-3 with TRBJ1-5; 9 positions match TRBD1. V trimming: 3 bases; J trimming: 7 bases; junction bases outside the gene matches: 13. The germline gives CDR1 ENHRY, CDR2 SYGVKD. CDR3 length: 17 residues. CDR3: CAISDAQGARSGQPQHF. In DNA form, the CDR3 reads TGTGCCATCAGTGACGCACAGGGGGCGCGGTCGGGACAGCCCCAGCATTTT.

This sequence joins TRBV7-9 and TRBJ1-4; D is possibly TRBD1 (5 bases). The CDR3 is 14 residues long. Germline lookup yields CDR1 SEHNR and CDR2 FQNEAQ (reference sequence). Trimming left V 0 bases short and J 8 bases short, with 10 bases between. CDR3 DNA sequence: TGTGCCAGCAGCTTAGCAGGGGAGGGGGAAAAACTGTTTTTT. It codes for CASSLAGEGEKLFF. The full variable domain, with the rest looked up from reference TRBV7-9 and TRBJ1-4, is DTGVSQNPRHKITKRGQNVTFRCDPISEHNRLYWYRQTLGQGPEFLTYFQNEAQLEKSRLLSDRFSAERPKGSFSTLEIQRTEQGDSAMYLCASSLAGEGEKLFFGSGTQLSVL.

The table lists this clone with a count of one. The chain links TRBV27 to TRBJ1-3; D gene uncertain. Germline V gene sequence: CDR1 MNHEY, CDR2 SMNVEV (reference sequence). This CDR3 has 17 amino acids. Trimming pared 5 bases from V and 0 bases from J, leaving 17 bases between. DNA for the CDR3: TGTGCCAGCAGTCCCGAGGGCGACTTTTTCTCTGGAAACACCATATATTTT. It codes for CASSPEGDFFSGNTIYF.

The J gene is TRBJ1-2, the V gene TRBV7-2; TRBD1 matches at 7 bases. V was pared by 5 bases and J by 2 bases, with 11 bases of the junction left unmatched. The CDR3 extends over 16 amino acids. CDR1 and CDR2 (germline): SGHTA, FQGNSA. The CDR3 is CASSLRTGALNYGYTF. For the CDR3, the DNA is TGTGCCAGCAGCCTCAGAACAGGGGCTCTCAACTATGGCTACACCTTC.

This rearrangement joins TRBV27 to TRBJ1-4, with unresolved D. Trimming took 5 bases from V and 7 from J, leaving 17 bases between them. The CDR3 runs to 15 residues. The germline gives CDR1 MNHEY, CDR2 SMNVEV (reference sequence). Written as DNA, the CDR3 is TGTGCCAGCAGTCCCAGACTCTTACGGGGTGAAAAACTGTTTTTT. Residues: CASSPRLLRGEKLFF.

This chain uses TRBV11-2 with TRBJ2-7; a possible D gene is TRBD2 (6 bases). Per the germline V gene, CDR1 is SGHAT and CDR2 is FQNNGV. This CDR3 has 14 amino acids. The V end lost 4 bases, the J end lost 2 bases, and 12 bases lay between the germline ends. CDR3 sequence: CASSSVLATYEQYF. The CDR3 DNA follows: TGTGCCAGCAGCTCCGTACTAGCCACCTACGAGCAGTACTTC.

The V and J genes are TRBV7-3 and TRBJ2-7; D is possibly TRBD2 (5 bases). V gave up 5 bases and J gave up 0 bases, with 14 bases separating them. This CDR3 contains 15 residues. The germline CDR1 and CDR2 sequences are SGHTA and FQGTGA. The CDR3 loop is CASSLRASSSYEQYF. In DNA form, the CDR3 reads TGTGCCAGCAGCCTGAGGGCTAGCTCCTCCTACGAGCAGTACTTC.

The chain carries TRBV7-9 and TRBJ2-1; D not resolved. Germline lookup yields CDR1 SEHNR and CDR2 FQNEAQ (reference sequence). V was shortened by 4 bases and J by 9 bases, with 10 bases between the two germline ends. This CDR3 comprises 12 residues. The CDR3 region has the DNA TGTGCCAGCAGCTCCCTTTCTTCTGAGCAGTTCTTC. Residues: CASSSLSSEQFF.

This chain joins TRBV27 and TRBJ2-7; D is perhaps TRBD2 (5 bases). The CDR3 runs 16 residues. Germline V gene data show CDR1 as MNHEY and CDR2 as SMNVEV (reference sequence). V dropped 5 bases and J dropped 7 bases, with 24 bases sitting between them. The CDR3 region has the DNA TGTGCCAGCAGTCCACTCCGGGATTTAGACGTCAGGGAGCAGTACTTC. This codes for CASSPLRDLDVREQYF.

This chain uses TRBV19 with TRBJ1-2; D might be TRBD1 (6 bases). The CDR3 consists of 15 residues. V was clipped by 3 bases and J by 9 bases, with 20 bases between them. Germline values: CDR1 LNHDA, CDR2 SQIVND (reference sequence). In DNA form, the CDR3 reads TGTGCCAGTAGTATCGGAACAGGGCCGCCTCAGAGCTACACCTTC. Translation: CASSIGTGPPQSYTF.

The rearrangement joins TRBV7-3 to TRBJ2-1; D not certain. CDR1 SGHTA and CDR2 FQGTGA come from the germline V gene. The ends were cut back, 4 bases at V and 5 bases at J, with 6 bases in the middle. This CDR3 contains 12 residues. The CDR3 loop reads CASSYRDNEQFF. In DNA, the CDR3 is TGTGCCAGCAGCTACCGGGACAATGAGCAGTTCTTC.

The rearrangement joins TRBV7-2 to TRBJ2-2, with 8 positions matching TRBD2. The CDR3 totals 15 residues. Unmatched junction bases numbered 4, after V lost 5 bases and J lost 2 bases. Per germline, CDR1 SGHTA and CDR2 FQGNSA. The DNA of the CDR3 is TGTGCCAGCAGCCCCGGACTAGCCAACACCGGGGAGCTGTTTTTT. This codes for CASSPGLANTGELFF.

The chain couples TRBV2 to TRBJ1-6; the match to TRBD1 covers 7 bases. Germline CDR1 and CDR2: SNHLY and FYNNEI. The V segment lost 7 bases and the J segment 9 bases; nucleotides outside the gene matches: 9. The length of the CDR3 is 14 residues. This CDR3 reads CASTETGLGSPLHF. CDR3 nucleotides: TGTGCCAGCACCGAGACAGGGTTGGGTTCACCCCTCCACTTT.

The chain recombines TRBV9 with TRBJ2-1; tentative D call: TRBD1 (6 bases). The germline gives CDR1 SGDLS, CDR2 YYNGEE. This CDR3 region has 16 residues. Between the trimmed V and J ends, which lost 3 bases and 0 bases, there was a span of 13 bases. In DNA, the CDR3 is TGTGCCAGCAGCGCCACCACAGGGAGCTCCTACAATGAGCAGTTCTTC. Translation gives CASSATTGSSYNEQFF.

This chain connects TRBV7-2 to TRBJ1-2; 11 bases line up with TRBD1. Trimming at V came to 3 bases and at J to 8 bases, leaving 14 bases not matched to a gene. CDR3 length equals 17 residues. CDR1 and CDR2 (germline): SGHTA, FQGNSA. DNA for the CDR3: TGTGCCAGCAGCTTGCTACGAGGACAGGGGGCTCCCAGAGGCTACACCTTC. Its translation: CASSLLRGQGAPRGYTF.

This clone was counted only a few times. The V call is TRBV7-2, the J call TRBJ1-5, with D perhaps matching TRBD1 (6 bases). Germline-derived CDR1 and CDR2 are SGHTA and FQGNSA. V shed 5 bases and J shed 3 bases, with 14 bases lying between them. The CDR3 is made up of 15 amino acids. The CDR3 DNA reads TGTGCCAGCAGCCAGGGGCAGGGTAACAATCAGCCCCAGCATTTT. Translation: CASSQGQGNNQPQHF.

The chain combines TRBV4-3 with TRBJ1-5; D is perhaps TRBD1 (5 bases). In germline, CDR1 is LGHNA, CDR2 YSLEER. Trimming removed 0 bases from V and 4 bases from J, with 10 bases in between. The CDR3 extends over 15 amino acids. Here the CDR3 reads CASSQEPGPNQPQHF. For the CDR3, the DNA is TGCGCCAGCAGCCAAGAGCCAGGGCCGAATCAGCCCCAGCATTTT.

Only one count was recorded for this clone. The chain combines TRBV27 with TRBJ2-3; no firm D call. Germline lookup yields CDR1 MNHEY and CDR2 SMNVEV (reference sequence). Trimming cost V 2 bases and J 4 bases, with 13 bases left between them. The CDR3 loop spans 15 amino acids. The CDR3 reads CASSLLGVRADTQYF. CDR3 sequence (DNA): TGTGCCAGCAGTTTACTCGGAGTACGGGCAGATACGCAGTATTTT.

The chain joins TRBV6-5 to TRBJ2-7; the match to TRBD1 covers 9 bases. CDR1 is MNHEY and CDR2 is SVGAGI in the germline V gene. J gave up 3 bases and V 2 bases, and 5 bases lay outside the gene matches. The CDR3 extends over 15 amino acids. The CDR3 region is CASSYDRGWDYEQYF. The CDR3, as DNA: TGTGCCAGCAGTTACGACAGGGGGTGGGACTACGAGCAGTACTTC.

The V and J genes are TRBV29-1 and TRBJ1-2; D is possibly TRBD1 (6 bases). CDR1 and CDR2 from the germline V gene are SQVTM and ANQGSEA. This CDR3 comprises 12 residues. Trimming left V 5 bases short and J 4 bases short, with 11 bases between. CDR3 residues: CSVLTGAYGYTF. CDR3 bases: TGCAGCGTTCTGACAGGAGCCTATGGCTACACCTTC.

The genes are TRBV9 and TRBJ2-2; a possible D gene is TRBD1 (5 bases). V lost 1 base, J lost 1 base, and 8 bases lay in between. The CDR3 totals 15 residues. Germline values: CDR1 SGDLS, CDR2 YYNGEE. The CDR3 DNA follows: TGTGCCAGCAGCGTATCAGGGCTGAACACCGGGGAGCTGTTTTTT. Translation: CASSVSGLNTGELFF.

This chain connects TRBV7-6 to TRBJ2-1; 8 bases are a match to TRBD2. The CDR3 spans 19 residues. The J segment lost 3 bases and the V segment lost 2 bases, leaving 15 bases of the junction unmatched. CDR1 SGHVS and CDR2 FNYEAQ come from the germline V gene. The CDR3 sequence is CASSLKHTRTSRRYNEQFF. CDR3 nucleotides: TGTGCCAGCAGCTTAAAACATACCCGGACTAGCAGACGCTACAATGAGCAGTTCTTC.

The chain carries TRBV6-5 and TRBJ1-5, with D maybe TRBD1 (5 bases). The CDR3 length is 15 residues. Germline V CDR1 and CDR2: MNHEY, SVGAGI. With 6 bases removed from V and 5 bases from J, the gap between germline ends came to 17 bases. In DNA, the CDR3 is TGTGCCAGCAGCCAGAACAGGTGGGGCGATCAGCCCCAGCATTTT. It translates to CASSQNRWGDQPQHF.

The chain uses TRBV27 and TRBJ1-1, with D possibly TRBD1 on 5 matching bases. Trimming pared 5 bases from V and 4 bases from J, leaving 17 bases between. In germline, CDR1 is MNHEY, CDR2 SMNVEV (reference sequence). The length of the CDR3 is 15 residues. The CDR3 DNA is TGTGCCAGCAGTCAACAAGGGGCGCTGACCACTGAAGCTTTCTTT. Protein sequence: CASSQQGALTTEAFF.